The T cell receptor beta chain described here comes from a study of cytomegalovirus exposure and HLA in healthy donors. Study information: Most donors, about 77% of over 350 genotyped, fell in the Caucasian-associated ancestry cluster.

With regard to this clone: Its antigen remains unidentified.

Broader study findings: Versus the roughly 640-donor mean, an Asian-associated ancestry cluster reportedly showed fewer N-insertions in a later analysis.

It was with 60 Vbeta and 13 Jbeta primers that the PCR ran. Libraries were prepared by immunoSEQ multiplex PCR; TCRdb keeps only in-frame clonotypes and omits some of them. Altogether about 160,000 clones are present, about three quarters being singletons, with the ten largest covering 2.8%. The sequenced material came from PBMCs. The TCR originated in a woman aged 25 to 45 in good health and CMV-seronegative.

The CDR3 here is CASSLQDRATKIGPQHF. The CDR3 DNA reads as TGTGCCAGCAGTTTACAGGACAGGGCTACCAAAATAGGTCCCCAGCATTTT. The rearrangement joins TRBV28 to TRBJ1-5, with TRBD1 identical over 8 bases. CDR1 MDHEN and CDR2 SYDVKM come from the germline V gene. The V gene end was trimmed by 2 bases and the J gene end by 10 bases; junction bases not matched to a gene: 16. The CDR3 loop spans 17 amino acids.